A selection of T cell receptor beta chains follows, all from one sample in a study of CD8 T cells in ankylosing spondylitis. TCRdb fed the 5' RACE reads into MiXCR, producing one record per CDR3 protein. Of a few hundred thousand distinct CDR3 sequences listed, less than 25% are singletons. Sequenced sample: blood, either unsorted or a sorted T cell fraction (not recorded which). All receptors come from a female donor with ankylosing spondylitis or in good health (not recorded which). The CDR3 runs from the conserved cysteine through the conserved F or W. Fields, in order: clone size, CDR3 length, D gene, J gene, V gene, CDR3 protein, CDR3 DNA. A D gene is named only where the DNA matches it firmly. A row's size may be missing; if present it is once, few, many or a size class.

few	13	-	TRBJ2-1	TRBV2	CASSDEWRDEQFF	TGTGCCAGCAGTGACGAATGGAGGGATGAGCAGTTCTTC
-	16	-	TRBJ1-6	TRBV18	CASSPEVNSYNSPLHF	TGTGCCAGCTCACCGGAGGTCAACAGTTATAATTCACCCCTCCACTTT
few	15	TRBD1	TRBJ2-5	TRBV5-1	CASSPRDRGRETQYF	TGCGCCAGCAGCCCCCGGGACAGGGGGCGTGAGACCCAGTACTTC
-	11	-	TRBJ2-7	TRBV18	CASSPNDEQYF	TGTGCCAGCTCACCAAATGACGAGCAGTACTTC
-	14	TRBD2	TRBJ2-7	TRBV7-9	CASSLRLGGDEQYF	TGTGCCAGCAGCTTAAGACTCGGGGGGGACGAGCAGTACTTC
-	16	-	TRBJ2-2	TRBV11-2	CASSPLYPTNTGELFF	TGTGCCAGCAGTCCCCTTTACCCTACGAACACCGGGGAGCTGTTTTTT
few	15	TRBD2	TRBJ2-7	TRBV7-8	CASSFLGGNQGEQYF	TGTGCCAGCAGCTTTCTGGGAGGGAACCAAGGGGAGCAGTACTTC
-	20	TRBD2	TRBJ2-1	TRBV11-1	CASSLREGLAGGPPYNEQFF	TGTGCCAGCAGCTTAAGGGAGGGACTAGCGGGAGGACCACCCTACAATGAGCAGTTCTTC
-	13	TRBD1	TRBJ1-1	TRBV20-1	CSAVLTGARGAFF	TGCAGTGCCGTACTTACAGGGGCAAGGGGAGCTTTCTTT
-	13	TRBD2	TRBJ2-1	TRBV12-3/TRBV12-4	CASRASGYNEQFF	TGTGCCAGCAGGGCTAGCGGATACAATGAGCAGTTCTTC
-	15	TRBD1	TRBJ1-1	TRBV9	CASSAGTGPLTEAFF	TGTGCCAGCAGTGCCGGGACAGGTCCCCTCACTGAAGCTTTCTTT
few	16	TRBD1	TRBJ1-2	TRBV11-2	CASSQGQAKANYGYTF	TGTGCCAGCAGCCAGGGACAGGCGAAAGCTAACTATGGCTACACCTTC
many	15	-	TRBJ2-5	TRBV7-6	CASSLVVGDWETQYF	TGTGCCAGCAGCTTAGTTGTGGGGGATTGGGAGACCCAGTACTTC
many	15	TRBD2	TRBJ2-1	TRBV28	CASSRTSGRVNEQFF	TGTGCCAGCAGCCGGACTAGCGGGAGGGTCAATGAGCAGTTCTTC
-	16	TRBD2	TRBJ2-1	TRBV2	CASSGTSGGSYNEQFF	TGTGCCAGCAGCGGGACTAGCGGGGGCTCCTACAATGAGCAGTTCTTC
-	13	-	TRBJ2-7	TRBV29-1	CSVSLGSSYEQYF	TGCAGCGTTTCCTTGGGCAGTTCCTACGAGCAGTACTTC
many	14	-	TRBJ2-7	TRBV5-1	CASTQTDSLYEQYF	TGCGCCAGCACCCAGACGGACAGTCTCTACGAGCAGTACTTC
-	14	TRBD2	TRBJ2-1	TRBV5-1	CASSLEAGAVEQFF	TGCGCCAGCAGCTTGGAGGCGGGAGCGGTTGAGCAGTTCTTC
many	14	-	TRBJ2-7	TRBV20-1	CSAENRASSYEQYF	TGCAGTGCGGAGAACAGGGCTAGCTCCTACGAGCAGTACTTC
-	15	TRBD2	TRBJ2-3	TRBV20-1	CSARDVAGGTDTQYF	TGCAGTGCTAGAGACGTAGCGGGTGGCACAGATACGCAGTATTTT
-	15	-	TRBJ2-7	TRBV7-2	CASSLDGRGGREQYF	TGTGCCAGCAGCTTAGACGGTCGGGGAGGCCGCGAGCAGTACTTC
-	12	-	TRBJ2-1	TRBV20-1	CSARGSVREQFF	TGCAGTGCTAGAGGGTCAGTAAGGGAGCAGTTCTTC
few	16	-	TRBJ2-1	TRBV15	CATSSRGSGTQNEQFF	TGTGCCACCAGCAGTAGGGGATCCGGGACTCAGAATGAGCAGTTCTTC
few	11	-	TRBJ1-1	TRBV29-1	CSPSRGFEAFF	TGCAGCCCGTCCAGGGGCTTTGAAGCTTTCTTT
-	14	-	TRBJ1-2	TRBV9	CASSVAPGSHGYTF	TGTGCCAGCAGCGTAGCCCCAGGCTCACATGGCTACACCTTC
-	13	TRBD2	TRBJ2-3	TRBV5-1	CASSGGRPDTQYF	TGCGCCAGCAGTGGCGGGAGGCCAGATACGCAGTATTTT
few	14	TRBD2	TRBJ2-7	TRBV12-3/TRBV12-4	CASSLRGLHYEQYF	TGTGCCAGCAGTTTAAGGGGACTACACTACGAGCAGTACTTC
-	14	-	TRBJ2-1	TRBV29-1	CSVEEGSSYNEQFF	TGCAGCGTTGAAGAGGGGAGCTCCTACAATGAGCAGTTCTTC
-	15	-	TRBJ1-5	TRBV6-1	CASRNRPYSNQPQHF	TGTGCCAGCAGGAACAGGCCTTATAGCAATCAGCCCCAGCATTTT
once	15	-	TRBJ2-7	TRBV27	CASSLTGFILYEQYF	TGTGCCAGCAGTTTAACAGGCTTTATCCTGTACGAGCAGTACTTC
-	13	-	TRBJ2-6	TRBV6-2/TRBV6-3	CASGVSGANVLTF	TGTGCCAGCGGGGTCTCTGGGGCCAACGTCCTGACTTTC
-	13	-	TRBJ2-1	TRBV15	CATSRLTFNEQFF	TGTGCCACCAGCAGATTAACCTTCAATGAGCAGTTCTTC
few	15	TRBD1	TRBJ2-2	TRBV11-1	CASSPDRGNTGELFF	TGTGCCAGCAGCCCCGACAGGGGGAACACCGGGGAGCTGTTTTTT
many	14	-	TRBJ2-7	TRBV29-1	CSALDGLRGNEQYF	TGCAGCGCCTTGGACGGCCTCAGAGGGAACGAGCAGTACTTC
-	14	-	TRBJ2-7	TRBV5-1	CASTRTHKDYEQYF	TGCGCCAGCACCCGGACCCACAAAGATTACGAGCAGTACTTC
-	15	-	TRBJ2-5	TRBV25-1	CASSELTGTSGTQYF	TGTGCCAGCAGTGAATTGACCGGGACCAGCGGGACCCAGTACTTC